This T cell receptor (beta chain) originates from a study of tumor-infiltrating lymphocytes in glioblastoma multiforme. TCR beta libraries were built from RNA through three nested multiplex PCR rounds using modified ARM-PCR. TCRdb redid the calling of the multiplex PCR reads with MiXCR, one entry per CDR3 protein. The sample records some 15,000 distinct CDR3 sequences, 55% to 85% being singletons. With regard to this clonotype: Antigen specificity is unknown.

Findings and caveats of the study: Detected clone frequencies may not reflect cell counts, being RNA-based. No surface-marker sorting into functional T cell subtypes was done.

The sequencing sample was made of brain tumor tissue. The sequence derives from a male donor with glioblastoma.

The CDR3 sequence: CASSPHGQGSPLHF. In DNA form, the CDR3 reads TGTGCCAGCAGCCCCCATGGACAAGGCTCACCCCTCCACTTT. The rearrangement links TRBV11-3 to TRBJ1-6, with a possible D match to TRBD1 (5 bases). Germline V gene lookup returns CDR1 SGHNT and CDR2 YENEEA. This CDR3 spans 14 amino acids. With 5 bases removed from V and 10 bases from J, the gap between germline ends came to 15 bases.